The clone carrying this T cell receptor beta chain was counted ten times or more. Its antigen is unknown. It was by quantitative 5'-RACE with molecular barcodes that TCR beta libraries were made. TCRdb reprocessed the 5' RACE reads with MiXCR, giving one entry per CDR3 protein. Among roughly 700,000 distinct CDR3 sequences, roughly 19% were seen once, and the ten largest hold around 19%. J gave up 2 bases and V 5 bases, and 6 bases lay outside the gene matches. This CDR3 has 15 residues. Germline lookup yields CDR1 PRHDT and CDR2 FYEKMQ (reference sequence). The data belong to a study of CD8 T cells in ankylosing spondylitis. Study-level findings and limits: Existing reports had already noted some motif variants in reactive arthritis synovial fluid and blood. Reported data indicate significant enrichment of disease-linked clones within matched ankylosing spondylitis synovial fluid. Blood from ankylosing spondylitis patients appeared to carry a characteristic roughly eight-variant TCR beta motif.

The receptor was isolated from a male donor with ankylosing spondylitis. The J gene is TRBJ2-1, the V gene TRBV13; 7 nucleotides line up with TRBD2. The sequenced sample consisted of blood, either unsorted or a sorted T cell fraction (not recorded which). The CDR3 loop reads CASSRPSGTYNEQFF. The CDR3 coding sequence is TGTGCCAGCAGCCGCCCTAGCGGAACCTACAATGAGCAGTTCTTC.